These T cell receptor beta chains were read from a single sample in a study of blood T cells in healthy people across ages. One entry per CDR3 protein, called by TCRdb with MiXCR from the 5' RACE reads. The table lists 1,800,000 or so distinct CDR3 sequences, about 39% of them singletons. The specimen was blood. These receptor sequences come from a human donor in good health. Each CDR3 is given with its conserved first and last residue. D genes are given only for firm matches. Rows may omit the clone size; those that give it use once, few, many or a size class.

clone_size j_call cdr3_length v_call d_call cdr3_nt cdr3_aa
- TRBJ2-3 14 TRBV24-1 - TGTGCCACAGGATCGGGGCTAAGCACAGATACGCAGTATTTT CATGSGLSTDTQYF
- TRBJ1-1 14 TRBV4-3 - TGCGCCAGCAGCCAAGAGGGACGTTACGTCGAAGCTTTCTTT CASSQEGRYVEAFF
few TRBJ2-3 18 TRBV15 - TGTGCCACCAGCACTCATTGGGACACTTTCTCTAGCACAGATACGCAGTATTTT CATSTHWDTFSSTDTQYF
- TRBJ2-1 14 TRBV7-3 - TGTGCCAGCAGCCCCACAGGGCTCCAAGAGACCCAGTTCTTC CASSPTGLQETQFF
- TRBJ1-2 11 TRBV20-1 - TGCAGTGCCGAAAGGACATCAGGCTACACCTTC CSAERTSGYTF
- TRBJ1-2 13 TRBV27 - TGTGCCAGCAGTTCGAGGTTATCCAATGGCTACACCTTC CASSSRLSNGYTF
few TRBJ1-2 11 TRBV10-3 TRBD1 TGTGCCATCAGTTTTGACAGGGCCTACACCTTC CAISFDRAYTF
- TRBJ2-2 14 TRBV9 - TGTGCCAGCAGCGTAACCATGAACACCGGGGAGCTGTTTTTT CASSVTMNTGELFF
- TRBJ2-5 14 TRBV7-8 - TGTGCCAGCAGCTTAGCGGGGAACAAAGAGACCCAGTACTTC CASSLAGNKETQYF
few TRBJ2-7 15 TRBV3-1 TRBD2 TGTGCCAGCAGCCGAGCCTGGACTAGCGGCTACGAGCAGTACTTC CASSRAWTSGYEQYF
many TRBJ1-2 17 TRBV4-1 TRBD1 TGCGCCAGCAGCCAACCTTTTGGGGACAGGGGACCGCATGGCTACACCTTC CASSQPFGDRGPHGYTF
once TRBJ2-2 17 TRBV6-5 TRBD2 TGTGCCAGCAGTTTCACTAGCGGGGGGTCATACCCTGGGGAGCTGTTTTTT CASSFTSGGSYPGELFF
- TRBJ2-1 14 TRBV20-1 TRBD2 TGCAGTGCTGCAAGCGGGGGGGCCTCAGATGAGCAGTTCTTC CSAASGGASDEQFF
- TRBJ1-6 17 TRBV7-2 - TGTGCCAGCAGCTTAGGGAACGGGGCGTCCTATAATTCACCCCTCCACTTT CASSLGNGASYNSPLHF
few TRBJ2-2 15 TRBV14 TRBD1 TGTGCCAGCAGCCGCGGACAGGGAGGCACCGGGGAGCTGTTTTTT CASSRGQGGTGELFF
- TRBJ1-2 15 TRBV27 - TGTGCCAGCAGTTTATACCCAGCAGCGGGCTATGGCTACACCTTC CASSLYPAAGYGYTF
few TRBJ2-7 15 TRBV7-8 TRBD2 TGTGCCAGCAGCTTAGCGCAGACTAGCGGGGACAGAAAGTACTTC CASSLAQTSGDRKYF
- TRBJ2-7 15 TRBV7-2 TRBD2 TGTGCCAGCAGCCGACTAGCGGGGGGGACCGACGAGCAGTACTTC CASSRLAGGTDEQYF
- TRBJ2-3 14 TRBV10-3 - TGTGCCATCAGCCAGGGTTTCCTCGTCGATACGCAGTATTTT CAISQGFLVDTQYF
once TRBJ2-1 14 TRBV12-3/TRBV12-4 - TGTGCCAGCAGTTTTATGACACCGAACAATGAGCAGTTCTTC CASSFMTPNNEQFF
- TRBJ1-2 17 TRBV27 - TGTGCCAGCAGACCGACTTACCAGGGTTGGTCTTCGGGAGGCTACACCTTC CASRPTYQGWSSGGYTF
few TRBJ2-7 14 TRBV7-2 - TGTGCCAGCAGCCGCACGGGGGACTCCTACGAGCAGTACTTC CASSRTGDSYEQYF
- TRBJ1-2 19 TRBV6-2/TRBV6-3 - TGTGCCAGCAGTTTACCCCCGGGCATACACCGAATTACTAACTATGGCTACACCTTC CASSLPPGIHRITNYGYTF
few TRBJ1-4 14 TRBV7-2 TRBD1 TGTGCCAGCAGATTGGACAGGGGATACGAAAAACTGTTTTTT CASRLDRGYEKLFF
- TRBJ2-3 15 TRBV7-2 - TGTGCCAACAGCCGCCTGATAACTAGCACAGATACGCAGTATTTT CANSRLITSTDTQYF
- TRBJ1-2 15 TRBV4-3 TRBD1 TGCGCCAGCAGCCAGGGACAGGGGGTGGCCTATGGCTACACCTTC CASSQGQGVAYGYTF
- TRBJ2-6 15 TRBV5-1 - TGCGCCAGCAGCCCCGACATCTCTGGGGCCAACGTCCTGACTTTC CASSPDISGANVLTF
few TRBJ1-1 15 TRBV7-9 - TGTGCCAGCAGCACCCACAGGGCCCCCAACACTGAAGCTTTCTTT CASSTHRAPNTEAFF
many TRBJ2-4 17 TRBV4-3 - TGCGCCAGCAGCCACCAGGCAGGTACAGACGGTGTTAACATTCAGTACTTC CASSHQAGTDGVNIQYF